The sequence of this T cell receptor (beta chain) was determined in a study of blood T cell repertoires in COVID-19 (dated by TCRdb to 2020 to 2022). Broadly, across the study: Collaborator samples came from the United States, Italy and Spain and covered acute and convalescent phases of COVID-19. The prospective study material was composed of cDNA or gDNA derived from T cells, B-cell-depleted T cells, or PBMCs. Deeply sampled blood TCRbeta repertoires from subjects exposed to, actively infected with, or recovered from COVID-19 were included in the dataset. The repertoires were made available in a free public database intended to serve as a resource for research on the immune response to SARS-CoV-2. Samples came from the ongoing ImmuneRACE study (first 160 participants) plus 1,254 subjects from 6 global collaborators. A de-identified subject ID, COVID-19 status, age in years and sex were almost always included in the sample metadata. HLA class I and class II types, where available, came from metadata supplied by the sample provider rather than from assay-based typing.

Per the germline V gene, KGHDR is the CDR1 and SFDVKD is the CDR2. Its CDR3 holds 14 amino acids, cysteine through phenylalanine. Only the CDR3 part of the read is kept: 42 bases, read in frame from the first base. The V end gives up 12 bases and the J end 1 base, leaving 4 bases in the junction not matched to a gene. General study outcomes and caveats: Clinical and demographic metadata were provided uncurated, with the amount varying by source and participant.

Whole blood was collected in K2EDTA tubes by collaborating institutions according to the institutions' own protocols. Collaborator samples were shipped for TCRbeta analysis as frozen whole blood, isolated PBMCs, or DNA extracted from either sample type. Turning to this clone: Its antigen is currently not known. Base qualities were left out, and no much larger clone turns up one base away.

TCRbeta CDR3 regions were amplified from genomic DNA by means of the immunoSEQ Assay, a bias-controlled multiplex PCR. Per the authors' processing: The number of nucleated cells in each sample was estimated from the amplification of reference gene primers within the assay. Sequence reads were collapsed and filtered to measure the absolute abundance of every unique TCRbeta CDR3 rearrangement. For each sample, productive Simpson clonality was calculated by taking the square root of Simpson's diversity index across productive rearrangements. What TCRdb holds here is the immuneACCESS table cut down to in-frame rearrangements. Part of the clones is not present; checked against another copy, under half of the missing clones reflect an unresolved V gene, and the others are unexplained. That table furnishes V, J and clone size, whereas the DNA furnished D and trimming. Present in this sample are some 100,000 clones, more than 65% of which were seen just once. The ten largest clones add up to roughly 15% of the sample.

Sequences were obtained from peripheral blood. This TCR came from a human donor in a cohort sampled during active COVID-19. Here the chain combines TRBV24-1 and TRBJ2-2; TRBD1 aligns with 10 central bases. The CDR3 has the sequence CAVGTGVNTGELFF. The nucleotide sequence is given as TGTGCCGTCGGGACAGGGGTGAACACCGGGGAGCTGTTTTTT.